The present T cell receptor beta chain was sequenced within a study of long-term antiretroviral therapy in people with HIV. Study-level background: It was about a decade before the 2015 immediate-ART recommendation that the earliest samples were taken. Regarding the study as a whole: Upon ART, diversity increased but remained lower than transplant donor controls. CDR3 lengths in HIV samples spanned a narrower range than controls.

On this clone: What it recognizes is unknown.

Assay version v3.0 of immunoSEQ was used, and it was run at survey level. Profiling relied on immunoSEQ multiplex PCR, and the TCRdb table lists in-frame clones only, not all of them. The data show some 35,000 clones, with 83% seen just once and over 6.5% held by the top ten. Each participant with HIV received care in the United States. The TCR sequence derives from a man aged 18-30 years with HIV. Here the sequenced sample was unsorted PBMCs, taken 0.4 years before starting antiretroviral therapy.

CDR3 region: CASRGLITSSYNEQFF. The CDR3, as DNA: TGTGCCAGCAGGGGCCTAATTACCTCCTCCTACAATGAGCAGTTCTTC. The rearrangement joins TRBV6-6 to TRBJ2-1; D remains ambiguous. Trimming took off 6 bases at V and 0 bases at J, with 15 bases between the two ends. The V gene's germline CDR1 is MNHNY and CDR2 SVGAGI (reference sequence). The CDR3 length is 16 residues.